This T cell receptor (beta chain) appears in the sequencing data of a study of TIL therapy for anti-PD-1-resistant metastatic lung cancer (dated by TCRdb to the early 2020s). A note on the overall study: Tumors were harvested before any PD-1/PD-L1 blockade; patients then received nivolumab, and those progressing received lymphodepletion, expanded TIL infusion and IL-2. Among the enrolled patients, the median age was about 50 years (range about 35-75), and the median tumor PD-L1 proportion score was about 6%. Most of the cohort had lung adenocarcinoma, a few tumors were EGFR-mutant and two were ALK-rearranged, and half of the patients were current or former smokers. A median non-synonymous tumor mutation burden of under 1.9 mutations per megabase was determined across the cohort by whole-exome sequencing. T cell receptor beta sequencing of tumor and peripheral blood served to follow clonotypes across the tumor, the expanded TIL product, and serial blood samples. What the work shows at the level of the full study, not this receptor alone: The baseline peripheral repertoire was partially replaced by infused TIL clonotypes, which then decayed over months, and no apparent association between persistence and response was found. The study protocol defined all tumor marker inferences as exploratory. Because the cohort was highly selected, with more treatment-naive, never-smoker and oncogene-addicted patients than is typical, generalizability is limited.

The immunoSEQ v3 hsTCRB kit was used to amplify TCR beta CDR3 regions from genomic DNA through bias-controlled multiplex PCR. TCR libraries were sequenced on an Illumina NextSeq 500 to 1.5 million to 2.5 million read pairs for survey level or roughly 4.5-6 million for deep level. The study's own analysis went as follows. V, D and J genes were assigned, non-productive sequences were removed, and clonality was reported by immunoSEQ Analyzer software. Repertoires were compared by productive Simpson clonality and by the Morisita overlap index of productive TRB rearrangements between infused TIL and blood. Absolute clonotype counts in blood were estimated as lymphocyte count times CD3+ fraction times the clone's productive frequency. TCRdb holds this immuneACCESS table with in-frame rearrangements only. Some clones are missing; in checked studies, unresolved V genes explain under half, and the rest has no known cause. The V and J calls and the clone size are those of that table, but D and trimming were determined from the DNA. In all, the sample holds roughly 46,000 clones, and around 85% of those were seen once. 4% to 6% of the sample is taken by the ten largest.

The time point label for this specimen denotes: pre-treatment sample, taken before nivolumab and TIL therapy. A phase I trial run at two centers enrolled adults with stage 4 NSCLC between 2017 and 2020. The samples were drawn from an open-label, single-arm phase I trial testing tumor-infiltrating lymphocyte therapy combined with nivolumab in advanced non-small cell lung cancer. Blood mononuclear cells were isolated from EDTA tubes by Ficoll gradient and were snap-frozen as pellets, and DNA was extracted with a Qiagen mini-prep kit. As concerns this clone: Its antigen is currently not known. No base quality information exists; no much larger clone differs at one position.

The CDR3 covers 17 residues, taking in both the cysteine and the phenylalanine. Solely the CDR3 DNA is kept, with 51 bases framed from the first base. Trimming costs V 3 bases and J 4 bases, and their ends lie 18 bases apart. CDR1 and CDR2 were assigned from the germline V gene (reference sequence) as MNHEY and SMNVEV. The chain employs TRBV27 and TRBJ1-4; there is no confident call for the D gene. The sequenced sample was blood, obtained at baseline. This receptor was taken from a person between 25 and 80 years old with non-small cell lung cancer. The DNA sequence is TGTGCCAGCAGTTTCGGGTGGGGAACGGGGATTAATGAAAAACTGTTTTTT. Translated, it gives CASSFGWGTGINEKLFF.